This T cell receptor beta chain stems from a study of blood T cells in healthy people across ages. General study findings and limits: Leaving the PBMCs unsorted stopped any conclusive comparison of naive versus antigen-experienced cells. A strong correlation was seen between TCR beta diversity and naive T cell percentage.

Primers used in a second PCR of roughly 6 to 12 cycles were a sample-barcoded 5' primer and a J-beta primer mix. One entry per CDR3 protein, called by TCRdb with MiXCR from the 5' RACE reads. The sample gives 700,000 to 850,000 distinct CDR3 sequences, under 40% of which show up once; approximately 13% is in the top ten. This clonotype was seen a handful of times. The antigen remains undetermined. V gave up 2 bases and J gave up 3 bases, with 10 bases separating them. This CDR3 has 15 residues. This sequence was found in a man between 18 and 29 years old in good health. The chain carries TRBV12-3 or TRBV12-4 and TRBJ1-4; D uncertain. Sequencing was carried out using blood. CDR3: CASSLSEGPNEKLFF. CDR3 bases: TGTGCCAGCAGTTTATCGGAAGGGCCTAATGAAAAACTGTTTTTT.